This entry features one T cell receptor (beta chain) sequence. The data are from a study of cytomegalovirus exposure and HLA in healthy donors. The CDR3 totals 15 residues. V was cut by 1 base and J by 7 bases, with 15 bases left in between. Germline assignment: CDR1 SGHDT and CDR2 YYEEEE. The PCR had 60 Vbeta and 13 Jbeta primers. Assay: immunoSEQ multiplex PCR; the TCRdb copy retains only in-frame clones and omits some. The table has some 110,000 clones, about 70% seen once. Sequencing used PBMCs. This clonotype originated in a woman under 40 in good health and CMV-seronegative. The rearrangement links TRBV5-6 to TRBJ2-1; the D gene is possibly TRBD2 (6 bases). The CDR3 DNA reads as TGTGCCAGCAGCTTGCTGGCTAGCGCGGGTAATGAGCAGTTCTTC. Residues: CASSLLASAGNEQFF.